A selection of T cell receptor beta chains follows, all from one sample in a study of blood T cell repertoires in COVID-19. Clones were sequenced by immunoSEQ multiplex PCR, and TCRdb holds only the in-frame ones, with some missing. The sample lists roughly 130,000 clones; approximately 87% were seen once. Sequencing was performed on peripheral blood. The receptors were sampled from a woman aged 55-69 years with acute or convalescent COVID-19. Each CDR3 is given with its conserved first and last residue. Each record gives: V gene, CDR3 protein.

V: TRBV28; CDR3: CASSPRGQNNSPLHF
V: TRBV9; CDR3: CASSVRDAGGETQYF
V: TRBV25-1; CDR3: CASSGDRGQGTEAFF
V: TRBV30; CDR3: CAWSVLGTGKSSPLHF
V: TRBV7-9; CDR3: CASSLSGQDNQPQHF
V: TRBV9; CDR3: CASSPLGMAEGETQYF
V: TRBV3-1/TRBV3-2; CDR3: CASSQGRGTYNEQFF
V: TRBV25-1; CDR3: CASSGLSSTGNTIYF
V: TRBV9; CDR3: CASSAQSGLAGNEQFF
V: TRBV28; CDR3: CASSLGATLSRTF
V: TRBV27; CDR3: CASRMGQGALGTEAFF
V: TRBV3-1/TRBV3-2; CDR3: CASSRAGGEQFF
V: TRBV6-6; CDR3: CAGASPRGLSGNTIYF
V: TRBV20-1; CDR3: CSASGRAGVMNEQFF
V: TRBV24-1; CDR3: CATSDLRGDEQFF
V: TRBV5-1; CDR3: CASSFGRLAGGTDTQYF
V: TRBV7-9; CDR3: CASSLQGSGSYGYTF